The 32 T cell receptor beta chains reported below all come from one sample, sequenced in a study of memory CD4+ T cells and cytomegalovirus serostatus. Clones were sequenced by immunoSEQ multiplex PCR, and TCRdb holds only the in-frame ones, with some missing. The repertoire holds tens of thousands of clones, over 70% seen once, with just under 2% in the top ten. The sort gate was single viable CD3+CD4+CD8-CD45RO+ cells for memory CD4+ T cells. Sequencing used memory CD4+ T cells from blood. The source of these receptors is an adult in good health and CMV-seropositive.

The chain recombines TRBV10-2 with TRBJ2-1; unclear D gene. In germline, CDR1 is WSHSY, CDR2 SAAADI. The CDR3 is 14 residues long. Trimming pared 6 bases from V and 8 bases from J, leaving 17 bases between. CDR3 bases: TGCGCCAGCAGCCCCGACTGGGTAGTACATGAGCAGTTCTTC. Its protein product is CASSPDWVVHEQFF.

This chain connects TRBV15 to TRBJ1-3; D ambiguous. The CDR3 covers 15 residues. CDR1 and CDR2 (germline): LNHNV, YYDKDF (reference sequence). V shed 0 bases and J shed 4 bases, with 10 bases lying between them. CDR3 in amino acids: CATSRESRGGNTIYF. CDR3 in DNA: TGTGCCACCAGCAGAGAGAGTCGGGGAGGAAACACCATATATTTT.

The rearrangement uses TRBV5-6 and TRBJ2-5; perhaps TRBD2 as D (5 bases). CDR1 and CDR2 (germline): SGHDT, YYEEEE. V was pared by 4 bases and J by 8 bases, with 9 bases between. The CDR3 contains 11 residues. The CDR3 spells CASSRDYTQYF. The CDR3 region has the DNA TGTGCCAGCAGCCGGGATTATACCCAGTACTTC. Supplemented by reference TRBV5-6 and TRBJ2-5, the full variable domain reads DAGVTQSPTHLIKTRGQQVTLRCSPKSGHDTVSWYQQALGQGPQFIFQYYEEEERQRGNFPDRFSGHQFPNYSSELNVNALLLGDSALYLCASSRDYTQYFGPGTRLLVL.

The J gene is TRBJ2-2, the V gene TRBV4-3, with a possible D match to TRBD1 (5 bases). The CDR3 loop spans 15 amino acids. Trimming took off 1 base at V and 5 bases at J, with 11 bases between the two ends. Germline V gives CDR1 LGHNA, CDR2 YSLEER. The CDR3 loop is CASSQAAGWTGELFF. In DNA form, the CDR3 reads TGCGCCAGCAGCCAAGCTGCAGGGTGGACCGGGGAGCTGTTTTTT.

V is TRBV2 and J is TRBJ1-5, with a tentative D call TRBD1 (5 bases). The V gene's germline CDR1 is SNHLY and CDR2 FYNNEI. Trimming removed 3 bases from V and 2 bases from J, with 11 bases in between. CDR3 length: 15 amino acids. This CDR3 reads CASSDGRGGNQPQHF. The CDR3 coding sequence is TGTGCCAGCAGTGATGGGAGGGGAGGCAATCAGCCCCAGCATTTT. The whole variable domain, remainder taken from reference TRBV2 and TRBJ1-5, is EPEVTQTPSHQVTQMGQEVILRCVPISNHLYFYWYRQILGQKVEFLVSFYNNEISEKSEIFDDQFSVERPDGSNFTLKIRSTKLEDSAMYFCASSDGRGGNQPQHFGDGTRLSIL.

The chain is built from TRBV7-6 and TRBJ1-4; the D is unclear. Trimming left V 1 base short and J 0 bases short, with 6 bases between. The CDR3 is made up of 15 amino acids. In germline, CDR1 is SGHVS, CDR2 FNYEAQ. The CDR3 reads CASSLEVATNEKLFF. The CDR3 coding sequence is TGTGCCAGCAGCTTAGAAGTGGCAACTAATGAAAAACTGTTTTTT.

The J gene is TRBJ1-1, the V gene TRBV5-1; D call uncertain. The V gene lost 5 bases and the J gene lost 1 base, with 12 bases spanning the gap. Germline CDR1 and CDR2: SGHRS and YFSETQ. There are 14 residues in the CDR3. This CDR3 is CASRVRGTNTEAFF. CDR3 bases: TGCGCCAGCAGGGTGAGAGGCACGAACACTGAAGCTTTCTTT. The full variable domain, with the rest looked up from reference TRBV5-1 and TRBJ1-1, is KAGVTQTPRYLIKTRGQQVTLSCSPISGHRSVSWYQQTPGQGLQFLFEYFSETQRNKGNFPGRFSGRQFSNSRSEMNVSTLELGDSALYLCASRVRGTNTEAFFGQGTRLTVV.

This chain uses TRBV18 with TRBJ2-1, with no clear D. Germline V gene lookup returns CDR1 KGHSH and CDR2 LQKENI. The CDR3 sequence is 11 residues long. V gave up 6 bases and J gave up 7 bases, with 7 bases separating them. The CDR3 coding sequence is TGTGCCAGCTCTGCGCCTAATGAGCAGTTCTTC. Amino acid sequence: CASSAPNEQFF.

The chain recombines TRBV5-1 with TRBJ2-7, with D perhaps TRBD2 (5 bases). In germline, CDR1 is SGHRS, CDR2 YFSETQ. V gave up 1 base and J gave up 6 bases, with 17 bases separating them. The CDR3 totals 15 residues. The CDR3 region has the DNA TGCGCCAGCAGCTTGAGGCCTAGCCCATCCGGCGAGCAGTACTTC. Encoded protein: CASSLRPSPSGEQYF.

V usage is TRBV29-1 and J usage is TRBJ2-3; 7 nucleotides line up with TRBD2. The length of the CDR3 is 14 residues. The V segment lost 5 bases and the J segment 4 bases; nucleotides outside the gene matches: 9. Germline V gives CDR1 SQVTM, CDR2 ANQGSEA. CDR3 DNA sequence: TGCAGCGTTTCGGCGGGAGCGCGACCAGATACGCAGTATTTT. This encodes CSVSAGARPDTQYF.

This clone appeared a few times. V and J are TRBV7-2 and TRBJ2-3, with TRBD1 as a possible D gene (6 bases). Looked up from germline, CDR1 is SGHTA and CDR2 is FQGNSA. This CDR3 has 15 residues. Trimming took off 5 bases at V and 2 bases at J, with 14 bases between the two ends. Here the CDR3 reads CASSPQGWVTDTQYF. The CDR3 bases are TGTGCCAGCAGCCCGCAGGGGTGGGTCACAGATACGCAGTATTTT. Supplemented by reference TRBV7-2 and TRBJ2-3, the full variable domain reads GAGVSQSPSNKVTEKGKDVELRCDPISGHTALYWYRQSLGQGLEFLIYFQGNSAPDKSGLPSDRFSAERTGGSVSTLTIQRTQQEDSAVYLCASSPQGWVTDTQYFGPGTRLTVL.

The chain carries TRBV7-9 and TRBJ2-7; the D is unclear. V gave up 5 bases and J gave up 3 bases, with 20 bases separating them. The CDR3 totals 16 residues. Germline values: CDR1 SEHNR, CDR2 FQNEAQ (reference sequence). The CDR3 sequence: CASSPTTLRKGYEQYF. The CDR3 DNA is TGTGCCAGCAGCCCAACGACTCTCCGAAAGGGCTACGAGCAGTACTTC. Filled out from reference TRBV7-9 and TRBJ2-7, the complete variable domain reads DTGVSQNPRHKITKRGQNVTFRCDPISEHNRLYWYRQTLGQGPEFLTYFQNEAQLEKSRLLSDRFSAERPKGSFSTLEIQRTEQGDSAMYLCASSPTTLRKGYEQYFGPGTRLTVT.

The genes are TRBV6-5 and TRBJ1-4; D is unclear. Germline-derived CDR1 and CDR2 are MNHEY and SVGAGI. This CDR3 spans 13 amino acids. V lost 10 bases to trimming and J lost 0 bases, with 9 bases between them. The CDR3 protein is CATRRATNEKLFF. The CDR3 DNA follows: TGTGCCACCAGGAGGGCAACTAATGAAAAACTGTTTTTT.

This sequence joins TRBV7-9 and TRBJ2-2; D is undetermined. This CDR3 spans 14 amino acids. V gave up 5 bases and J gave up 4 bases, with 11 bases separating them. Germline V gene sequence: CDR1 SEHNR, CDR2 FQNEAQ (reference sequence). CDR3 DNA: TGTGCCAGCAGCCAAAAAACAGCCACCGGGGAGCTGTTTTTT. Protein sequence: CASSQKTATGELFF.

This clone was counted a few times. The J gene is TRBJ2-1, the V gene TRBV29-1; TRBD1 or TRBD2 may be the D gene (5 bases each). V lost 3 bases to trimming and J lost 4 bases, with 28 bases between them. The CDR3 has 19 amino acids. Germline V gene lookup returns CDR1 SQVTM and CDR2 ANQGSEA. CDR3 in DNA: TGCAGCGTTGAGGAAGTCTCGGGGCTTGGGTGGCCCCCTTACAATGAGCAGTTCTTC. Its protein is CSVEEVSGLGWPPYNEQFF.

Here the CDR3 reads CASSSGQGSTNEKLFF. In DNA form, the CDR3 reads TGTGCCAGCAGTTCCGGACAGGGCTCAACTAATGAAAAACTGTTTTTT. This sequence joins TRBV27 and TRBJ1-4; 8 nucleotides match TRBD1. CDR1 MNHEY and CDR2 SMNVEV come from the germline V gene (reference sequence). J gave up 0 bases and V 4 bases, and 4 bases lay outside the gene matches. This CDR3 region has 16 residues. The whole variable domain, filled in from reference TRBV27 and TRBJ1-4, reads EAQVTQNPRYLITVTGKKLTVTCSQNMNHEYMSWYRQDPGLGLRQIYYSMNVEVTDKGDVPEGYKVSRKEKRNFPLILESPSPNQTSLYFCASSSGQGSTNEKLFFGSGTQLSVL.

The V and J genes are TRBV7-2 and TRBJ2-7, with TRBD1 matching 9 bases. From germline, CDR1 is SGHTA and CDR2 FQGNSA. The V and J ends lost 5 bases and 0 bases, in that order; junction bases with no gene match: 5. The CDR3 is 15 residues long. The chain's CDR3 is CASSPGQGRSYEQYF. In DNA, the CDR3 is TGTGCCAGCAGCCCGGGACAGGGACGCTCCTACGAGCAGTACTTC.

This clone was detected once. The rearrangement links TRBV6-5 to TRBJ2-7; TRBD1 aligns across 7 bases. CDR1 is MNHEY, CDR2 SVGAGI, per germline. CDR3 length equals 15 residues. V dropped 0 bases and J dropped 6; count of bases not matched to a gene: 8. The CDR3 protein is CASSYSGQASSEQYF. The CDR3 DNA reads TGTGCCAGCAGTTACTCAGGACAGGCTTCCAGCGAGCAGTACTTC.

The gene calls are TRBV21-1 and TRBJ1-2. TRBV21-1 constitutes a pseudogene. This CDR3 region has 16 residues. CDR3 nucleotide sequence: TGTGCCAGCTCCTCTTGCGGGGCCCCTTCTAACTATGGCTACACCTTC. Translation: CASSSCGAPSNYGYTF.

The V gene is TRBV5-1, the J gene TRBJ1-2; 8 bases align to TRBD1. CDR1 SGHRS and CDR2 YFSETQ come from the germline V gene. V was clipped by 4 bases and J by 8 bases; unmatched bases: 13. CDR3 length: 15 amino acids. The CDR3 region has the DNA TGCGCCAGCAGCCCACCGACAGGGGATCTGGAGGGCTACACCTTC. Its translation: CASSPPTGDLEGYTF.

This chain uses TRBV2 with TRBJ1-5; 9 bases map to TRBD1. V gave up 1 base and J gave up 5 bases; unmatched junction bases: 3. The germline CDR1 and CDR2 sequences are SNHLY and FYNNEI. The CDR3 has 15 residues. CDR3 coding DNA: TGTGCCAGCAGTGAAGACAGGGGGCGAGATCAGCCCCAGCATTTT. This encodes CASSEDRGRDQPQHF.

V is TRBV6-6 and J is TRBJ1-5; D not certain. V dropped 7 bases and J dropped 1 base, with 14 bases sitting between them. The germline gives CDR1 MNHNY, CDR2 SVGAGI (reference sequence). The CDR3 extends over 15 amino acids. CDR3 nucleotides: TGTGCCAGCAACCCGGACCGAGTCAGCAATCAGCCCCAGCATTTT. It yields the protein CASNPDRVSNQPQHF.

The chain has TRBV6-1 and TRBJ2-1; weak D call: TRBD2 (7 bases). The CDR3 runs to 14 residues. Germline V gene lookup returns CDR1 MNHNS and CDR2 SASEGT. Trimming pared 0 bases from V and 5 bases from J, leaving 8 bases between. CDR3 sequence (DNA): TGTGCCAGCAGTGAAGCGGGGGGGCACAATGAGCAGTTCTTC. Translating it yields CASSEAGGHNEQFF.

The chain couples TRBV5-1 to TRBJ2-7, with TRBD1 identical over 12 bases. The CDR3 totals 15 residues. V was pared by 4 bases and J by 7 bases, with 9 bases of the junction left unmatched. CDR1 and CDR2 from the germline V gene are SGHRS and YFSETQ. This chain's CDR3 is CASSIRDRGRGEQYF. CDR3 in DNA: TGCGCCAGCAGCATCCGGGACAGGGGGCGAGGTGAGCAGTACTTC.

The J gene is TRBJ1-1, the V gene TRBV28; D gene unclear. CDR3 length: 12 residues. Trimming shortened V by 5 bases and J by 6 bases, and 10 bases separated the two germline ends. The germline V gene encodes CDR1 MDHEN and CDR2 SYDVKM. CDR3 coding DNA: TGTGCCAGCAGTCGTTCGTACGCTGAAGCTTTCTTT. Translated: CASSRSYAEAFF.

The chain has TRBV30 and TRBJ1-2, with unresolved D. Germline loops: CDR1 GTSNPN, CDR2 SVGIG (reference sequence). Deletions cut 5 bases from V and 4 bases from J, with 11 bases between. CDR3 length: 12 amino acids. The CDR3 bases are TGTGCCTGGGCGCCCAGGACCTATGGCTACACCTTC. As protein: CAWAPRTYGYTF.

The rearrangement links TRBV9 to TRBJ2-3; 14 nucleotides match TRBD2. The germline gives CDR1 SGDLS, CDR2 YYNGEE. V lost 0 bases, J lost 3 bases, and 21 bases stayed unmatched. CDR3 length: 23 amino acids. CDR3 DNA: TGTGCCAGCAGCGTAGCTACGGGGGGACTAGCGGGGGATCCACCCTTGAGGACAGATACGCAGTATTTT. It yields the protein CASSVATGGLAGDPPLRTDTQYF.

The genes are TRBV4-1 and TRBJ1-5; TRBD1 matches 11 bases. The germline gives CDR1 MGHRA, CDR2 YSYEKL. The CDR3 loop spans 16 amino acids. Trimming cost V 4 bases and J 11 bases; bases outside gene matches: 13. This CDR3 reads CASSREDRGPLITQHF. The CDR3 DNA sequence: TGCGCCAGCAGCCGAGAGGACAGGGGGCCTTTAATCACCCAGCATTTT.

This clone has just one count. V is TRBV14 and J is TRBJ1-2; 8 nucleotides align to TRBD1. The ends lost 3 bases at V and 8 bases at J; junction bases unmatched: 11. This CDR3 has 15 residues. CDR1 SGHDN and CDR2 FVKESK come from the germline V gene. The CDR3: CASSQQDRVLRGYTF. DNA of the CDR3: TGTGCCAGCAGCCAGCAGGACAGGGTGTTACGCGGCTACACCTTC.

The rearrangement uses TRBV6-6 and TRBJ2-7, with 11 bases that match TRBD2. Germline assignment: CDR1 MNHNY and CDR2 SVGAGI (reference sequence). The CDR3 runs to 15 residues. V shed 5 bases and J 3 bases; nucleotides not matched to a gene: 6. For the CDR3, the DNA is TGTGCCAGCAGTGGATCTAGCGGGAGGCTCTACGAGCAGTACTTC. Residues: CASSGSSGRLYEQYF.

The chain combines TRBV19 with TRBJ1-6; no reliable D call. CDR3 length equals 13 residues. Germline V CDR1 and CDR2: LNHDA, SQIVND (reference sequence). V lost 3 bases, J lost 8 bases, and 8 bases lay in between. The CDR3 coding sequence is TGTGCCAGTAGTATTGCGAAGGATTCACCCCTCCACTTT. Its translation: CASSIAKDSPLHF.

The J gene is TRBJ2-2, the V gene TRBV7-9; 7 bases match TRBD1. Trimming at V came to 4 bases and at J to 4 bases, leaving 6 bases not matched to a gene. CDR3 length: 15 residues. Germline-derived CDR1 and CDR2 are SEHNR and FQNEAQ (reference sequence). This CDR3 reads CASSSPGTVTGELFF. DNA of the CDR3: TGTGCCAGCAGCTCGCCCGGGACAGTCACCGGGGAGCTGTTTTTT. Using reference TRBV7-9 and TRBJ2-2 for the parts outside the CDR3, the full variable domain is DTGVSQNPRHKITKRGQNVTFRCDPISEHNRLYWYRQTLGQGPEFLTYFQNEAQLEKSRLLSDRFSAERPKGSFSTLEIQRTEQGDSAMYLCASSSPGTVTGELFFGEGSRLTVL.